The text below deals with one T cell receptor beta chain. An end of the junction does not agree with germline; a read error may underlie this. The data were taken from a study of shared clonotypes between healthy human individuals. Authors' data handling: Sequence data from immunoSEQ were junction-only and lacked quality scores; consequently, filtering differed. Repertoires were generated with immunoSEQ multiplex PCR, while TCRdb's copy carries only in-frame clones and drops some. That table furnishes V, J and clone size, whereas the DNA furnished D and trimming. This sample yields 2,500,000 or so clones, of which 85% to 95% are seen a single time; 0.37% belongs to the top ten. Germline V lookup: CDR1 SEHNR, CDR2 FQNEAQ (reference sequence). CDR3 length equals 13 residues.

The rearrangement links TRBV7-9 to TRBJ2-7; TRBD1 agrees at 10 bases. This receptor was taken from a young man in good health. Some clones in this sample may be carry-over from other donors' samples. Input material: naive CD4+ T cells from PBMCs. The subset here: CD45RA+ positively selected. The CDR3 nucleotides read TGTGCCAGCAGCCCAGGACAGGGGGAGACGGGAAACTTC. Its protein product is CASSPGQGETGNF.